The 10 T cell receptor beta chains given below trace back to one sample, sequenced in a study of T cells in Graves' hyperthyroidism and ophthalmopathy. Amplification of TCR beta CDR3 regions was performed using RNA transcripts as template. Carried out on the TCR CDR3, a first-round RT-PCR used the HTBI primer set. TCRdb recomputed calls from the multiplex PCR reads with MiXCR, one row per CDR3 protein. The repertoire holds 540,000 or so distinct CDR3 sequences, with under 60% as singletons. The sequencing sample was made of peripheral blood or thyroid tissue (not recorded which). These receptors came from an adult woman with Graves' disease, either hyperthyroidism or ophthalmopathy (not recorded which).

V and J are TRBV30 and TRBJ1-1; no firm D call. Germline V lookup: CDR1 GTSNPN, CDR2 SVGIG (reference sequence). The CDR3 has 12 amino acids. V shed 1 base and J shed 7 bases, with 10 bases lying between them. Here the CDR3 DNA reads TGTGCCTGGAGTGAACAGAATAATGAAGCTTTCTTT. Translation gives CAWSEQNNEAFF.

This clonotype has just a few counts. The V and J genes are TRBV29-1 and TRBJ1-1; TRBD1 agrees at 8 bases. The CDR3 totals 15 residues. Germline loops: CDR1 SQVTM, CDR2 ANQGSEA. The V and J ends lost 0 bases and 1 base, in that order; junction bases with no gene match: 4. The CDR3, as DNA: TGCAGCGTTGAAGACAGGGGGCTTACGAACACTGAAGCTTTCTTT. Translation: CSVEDRGLTNTEAFF.

This sequence joins TRBV29-1 and TRBJ1-1; D gene ambiguous. Germline V gene data show CDR1 as SQVTM and CDR2 as ANQGSEA. CDR3 length: 11 amino acids. V was clipped by 7 bases and J by 2 bases, with 8 bases between them. The DNA for the CDR3 is TGCAGCGCGGCAGTTAACACTGAAGCTTTCTTT. Translating gives CSAAVNTEAFF.

The V call is TRBV10-3, the J call TRBJ2-7, with 13 positions matching TRBD2. After removal of 8 bases from V and 5 bases from J, the junction contained 6 bases not matched to a gene. Germline CDR1 is ENHRY and CDR2 is SYGVKD. The CDR3 contains 14 residues. CDR3 residues: CAIRGTSGTNEQYF. CDR3 nucleotides: TGTGCCATCCGGGGGACTAGCGGGACCAACGAGCAGTACTTC.

This clonotype has just one count. For the CDR3, the DNA is TGTGCCAGCAGCGCCAAACAGGGGAATTCACCCCTCCACTTT. It specifies CASSAKQGNSPLHF. The chain carries TRBV11-1 and TRBJ1-6, with 7 bases that match TRBD1. The junction had 5 bases not matched to a gene; V was cut back by 5 bases and J by 7 bases. This CDR3 has 14 residues. CDR1 SGHAT and CDR2 FQDESV come from the germline V gene (reference sequence).

This clonotype was counted ten times or more. V is TRBV5-4 and J is TRBJ1-2; D is ambiguous. The V end lost 2 bases, the J end lost 9 bases, and 11 bases lay between the germline ends. The CDR3 is 12 residues long. Germline CDR1 SGHNT, CDR2 YYREEE (reference sequence). The CDR3 bases are TGTGCCAGCAGCTTTATTACCGAAAGCTACACCTTC. This gives the protein CASSFITESYTF.

This clonotype was recorded a few times. This chain connects TRBV29-1 to TRBJ1-2, with 7 bases aligning to TRBD1. From germline, CDR1 is SQVTM and CDR2 ANQGSEA. V dropped 2 bases and J dropped 2; count of bases not matched to a gene: 5. The CDR3 sequence is 14 residues long. CDR3 residues: CSVERTGRNYGYTF. The DNA for the CDR3 is TGCAGCGTTGAACGGACAGGCCGCAACTATGGCTACACCTTC.

This clonotype was observed at least ten times. V gene TRBV11-2 combines with J gene TRBJ2-5, with 10 bases fitting TRBD1. CDR3 length: 14 amino acids. The V and J ends lost 5 bases and 3 bases, in that order; junction bases with no gene match: 3. CDR1 and CDR2 (germline): SGHAT, FQNNGV. The CDR3 DNA reads as TGTGCCAGCAGCCGACAGGGGGCGGAAGAGACCCAGTACTTC. Translated: CASSRQGAEETQYF.

The V gene is TRBV7-2, the J gene TRBJ2-5; 9 bases agree with TRBD2. Germline assignment: CDR1 SGHTA and CDR2 FQGNSA. J lost 1 base, V lost 5 bases, and 2 bases had no gene match. The CDR3 is 14 residues long. The DNA for the CDR3 is TGTGCCAGCAGCGCGACTAGCGGCCAAGAGACCCAGTACTTC. Translating gives CASSATSGQETQYF.

This clonotype was detected ten times or more. The V call is TRBV7-8, the J call TRBJ1-5, with a weak D call TRBD1 (5 bases). In germline, CDR1 is SGHVS, CDR2 FQNEAQ. There are 18 residues in the CDR3. Between the trimmed V and J ends, which lost 5 bases and 0 bases, there was a span of 20 bases. The CDR3 DNA reads TGTGCCAGCAGCGACAGACCCCAGGATCAATATAGCAATCAGCCCCAGCATTTT. Protein: CASSDRPQDQYSNQPQHF.